The 8 T cell receptor beta chains presented below share a single source sample, sequenced in a study of blood T cell repertoires in COVID-19. TCRdb's copy holds only in-frame clones and misses some; the assay was immunoSEQ multiplex PCR. In the table there are roughly 97,000 clones, approximately 88% of which are singletons. The sample was peripheral blood. These TCRs come from a human donor in a cohort sampled during active COVID-19.

This chain links TRBV28 with TRBJ1-4; perhaps TRBD1 as D (6 bases). Trimming took 9 bases from V and 6 from J, leaving 11 bases between them. Germline CDR1 and CDR2: MDHEN and SYDVKM. This CDR3 spans 12 amino acids. In DNA form, the CDR3 reads TGTGCCAGTGGGGAGGGGGATGAAAAACTGTTTTTT. Its protein is CASGEGDEKLFF.

This chain uses TRBV7-2 with TRBJ1-4; weak D call: TRBD1 (6 bases). Trimming took off 6 bases at V and 8 bases at J, with 13 bases between the two ends. CDR1 and CDR2 from the germline V gene are SGHTA and FQGNSA. The length of the CDR3 is 13 residues. The CDR3: CASSQSQGEKLFF. DNA of the CDR3: TGTGCCAGCAGTCAATCCCAGGGGGAAAAACTGTTTTTT.

This clone was seen a few times. The chain employs TRBV7-9 and TRBJ2-7, with 7 bases matching TRBD1. V lost 3 bases, J lost 6 bases, and 5 bases stayed unmatched. Germline V gives CDR1 SEHNR, CDR2 FQNEAQ (reference sequence). The CDR3 is 13 residues long. The CDR3 DNA follows: TGTGCCAGCAGCTTGACAGGGCTCCTCGAGCAGTACTTC. Residues: CASSLTGLLEQYF.

This clone has just one count. The V gene is TRBV27, the J gene TRBJ2-5; D may be TRBD2 (6 bases). This CDR3 is built from 15 residues. V was clipped by 3 bases and J by 2 bases, with 13 bases between them. The V gene's germline CDR1 is MNHEY and CDR2 SMNVEV (reference sequence). In DNA, the CDR3 is TGTGCCAGCAGTTTCGCGGGGACCGTTCAAGAGACCCAGTACTTC. It encodes CASSFAGTVQETQYF.

This rearrangement joins TRBV11-3 to TRBJ2-7, with TRBD1 as a possible D gene (6 bases). V lost 4 bases to trimming and J lost 2 bases, with 9 bases between them. The CDR3 has 13 amino acids. The V gene's germline CDR1 is SGHNT and CDR2 YENEEA. The CDR3 DNA follows: TGTGCCAGCAGCTCCCGGACAGCCTACGAGCAGTACTTC. The encoded protein is CASSSRTAYEQYF.

The J gene is TRBJ2-1, the V gene TRBV4-3, with TRBD1 identical over 7 bases. With 3 bases clipped from V and 8 bases from J, the junction kept 7 bases outside the gene matches. This CDR3 has 14 amino acids. Germline V lookup: CDR1 LGHNA, CDR2 YSLEER. The CDR3 DNA reads TGCGCCAGCAGCCAGCTACAGGGGATCCATGAGCAGTTCTTC. Protein: CASSQLQGIHEQFF.

The rearrangement uses TRBV18 and TRBJ2-7; TRBD2 is a possible D gene (7 bases). The CDR3 totals 15 residues. Per the germline V gene, CDR1 is KGHSH and CDR2 is LQKENI. The V gene lost 1 base and the J gene lost 1 base, with 11 bases spanning the gap. CDR3 coding DNA: TGTGCCAGCTCACCACAGGGGGGGTCGTCCTACGAGCAGTACTTC. This translates into CASSPQGGSSYEQYF.

The rearrangement links TRBV7-2 to TRBJ2-1; 13 bases line up with TRBD2. The length of the CDR3 is 17 residues. CDR1 and CDR2 from the germline V gene are SGHTA and FQGNSA. J gave up 8 bases and V 5 bases, and 12 bases lay outside the gene matches. In nucleotides, the CDR3 is TGTGCCAGCAGCCTAGAAACGACTAGCGGGAGGATGGATGAGCAGTTCTTC. Translated, it gives CASSLETTSGRMDEQFF.